These 14 T cell receptor beta chains originate from one sample sequenced in a study of shared clonotypes between healthy human individuals (dated by TCRdb to about 2020). The library was built by means of the immunoSEQ multiplex PCR assay. Here the immuneACCESS table is served through TCRdb, limited to in-frame sequences with V and J called. Missing clones are a known gap in these copies; in checked studies unresolved V genes cover under half, and the rest lacks a known reason. In this sample the table shows over a million clones, under 80% of which occur a single time. Approximately 1.5% of the sample belongs to the ten largest clones. Material: memory CD4+ T cells sorted from blood. The cell subset or site label here, explained by the study, means: CD45RA-negative fraction. These receptor sequences come from a man aged 18 to 29 in good health.

The chain uses TRBV27 and TRBJ1-6, with D possibly TRBD1 on 6 matching bases. The CDR3 covers 16 residues. With 3 bases removed from V and 5 bases from J, the gap between germline ends came to 14 bases. CDR1 and CDR2 from the germline V gene are MNHEY and SMNVEV (reference sequence). CDR3 amino acids: CASSFSGGEDNSPLHF. CDR3 in DNA: TGTGCCAGCAGTTTTTCGGGGGGCGAGGATAATTCACCCCTCCACTTT.

Note on this clone: Possible read error: a much larger clone is one base away. The chain recombines TRBV5-6 with TRBJ1-6, with TRBD1 matching 8 bases. Per germline, CDR1 SGHDT and CDR2 YYEEEE. There are 13 residues in the CDR3. V gave up 5 bases and J gave up 7 bases; unmatched junction bases: 2. In DNA form, the CDR3 reads TGTGCCAGCAGGGGACAGGAGAATTCACCCCTCCACTTT. Protein product: CASRGQENSPLHF.

The chain uses TRBV11-2 and TRBJ2-1, with D perhaps TRBD2 (6 bases). CDR3 size: 15 residues. The V end lost 3 bases, the J end lost 8 bases, and 17 bases lay between the germline ends. Per the germline V gene, CDR1 is SGHAT and CDR2 is FQNNGV. This CDR3 reads CASSFSLAPVDEQFF. Written as DNA, the CDR3 is TGTGCCAGCAGCTTCTCACTAGCCCCCGTGGATGAGCAGTTCTTC.

V gene TRBV4-3 combines with J gene TRBJ1-2, with a tentative D call TRBD1 (6 bases). The V gene's germline CDR1 is LGHNA and CDR2 YSLEER. The CDR3 has 15 amino acids. Trimming pared 0 bases from V and 4 bases from J, leaving 12 bases between. CDR3 DNA: TGCGCCAGCAGCCAAGATTCAGGGGTTGGCTATGGCTACACCTTC. This encodes CASSQDSGVGYGYTF.

This clone was observed a handful of times. The chain has TRBV15 and TRBJ2-1; D unclear. The V gene lost 1 base and the J gene lost 10 bases, with 11 bases spanning the gap. This CDR3 has 13 amino acids. Germline lookup yields CDR1 LNHNV and CDR2 YYDKDF (reference sequence). The CDR3 here is CATSRASSGEQFF. The CDR3 nucleotides are TGTGCCACCAGCAGAGCTTCTAGTGGCGAGCAGTTCTTC.

This clone occurred a few times. The rearrangement joins TRBV5-5 to TRBJ1-1; D gene unclear. The CDR3 has 14 residues. Trimming left V 7 bases short and J 1 base short, with 14 bases between. Germline V gene lookup returns CDR1 SGHKS and CDR2 YYEKEE (reference sequence). The CDR3 sequence: CASDGLRGNTEAFF. The CDR3 nucleotides are TGTGCCAGCGATGGGCTTCGAGGGAACACTGAAGCTTTCTTT.

This chain connects TRBV28 to TRBJ2-7, with 8 bases matching TRBD1. V was clipped by 4 bases and J by 4 bases; unmatched bases: 3. The CDR3 runs to 13 residues. Germline values: CDR1 MDHEN, CDR2 SYDVKM. The CDR3, as DNA: TGTGCCAGCAGTTCGGACAGGGTTTACGAGCAGTACTTC. As protein: CASSSDRVYEQYF.

The chain employs TRBV5-6 and TRBJ1-1; 9 bases line up with TRBD1. CDR1 is SGHDT and CDR2 is YYEEEE in the germline V gene. The CDR3 has 15 amino acids. Trimming at V came to 3 bases and at J to 4 bases, leaving 7 bases not matched to a gene. The CDR3 DNA reads TGTGCCAGCAGCTCTTGGGACAGGGAGGGCACTGAAGCTTTCTTT. This gives the protein CASSSWDREGTEAFF.

As for this clone: One end of the junction does not line up with germline, which may come from a read error. This rearrangement joins TRBV30 to TRBJ1-6, with 8 bases that match TRBD1. The V gene's germline CDR1 is GTSNPN and CDR2 SVGIG (reference sequence). This CDR3 comprises 13 residues. CDR3 sequence reads: CAWSASPGQATLF. In DNA form, the CDR3 reads TGTGCCTGGAGCGCAAGTCCGGGACAGGCCACCCTTTTT.

This sequence joins TRBV7-2 and TRBJ1-3; no clear D. The V gene's germline CDR1 is SGHTA and CDR2 FQGNSA. V gave up 2 bases and J gave up 2 bases, with 10 bases separating them. The CDR3 is made up of 15 amino acids. The CDR3 DNA reads as TGTGCCAGCAGCTTATTGGGCCGGACTGGAAACACCATATATTTT. Protein sequence: CASSLLGRTGNTIYF.

This clone was seen a single time. The chain uses TRBV9 and TRBJ2-3; 14 bases agree with TRBD2. V trimming: 2 bases; J trimming: 0 bases; junction bases outside the gene matches: 5. The germline gives CDR1 SGDLS, CDR2 YYNGEE. The CDR3 covers 18 residues. The CDR3 DNA is TGTGCCAGCAGCGTCGGGACTAGCGGGGGCCTTAGCACAGATACGCAGTATTTT. It translates to CASSVGTSGGLSTDTQYF.

The chain has TRBV6-4 and TRBJ2-2; weak D call: TRBD2 (5 bases). The germline CDR1 and CDR2 sequences are MRHNA and SNTAGT. With 4 bases removed from V and 4 bases from J, the gap between germline ends came to 10 bases. This CDR3 has 14 amino acids. The CDR3 is CASSGQAGTGELFF. The CDR3 nucleotides read TGTGCCAGCAGTGGGCAGGCGGGCACCGGGGAGCTGTTTTTT.

With respect to this clone: In the same sample, other DNA sequences code for this CDR3. J is TRBJ2-1 and V is TRBV4-1; D gene uncertain. This CDR3 contains 15 residues. CDR1 is MGHRA, CDR2 YSYEKL, per germline. V was cut by 0 bases and J by 0 bases, with 6 bases left in between. The CDR3, as DNA: TGCGCCAGCAGCCAAGATCCCACCTCCTACAATGAGCAGTTCTTC. This codes for CASSQDPTSYNEQFF.

The chain links TRBV5-5 to TRBJ2-7, with 7 bases identical to TRBD1. From germline, CDR1 is SGHKS and CDR2 YYEKEE (reference sequence). V was pared by 0 bases and J by 1 base, with 4 bases of the junction left unmatched. The CDR3 contains 15 residues. The CDR3 nucleotides are TGTGCCAGCAGCTTGGCGGGACAGATATCCTACGAGCAGTACTTC. Translated, it gives CASSLAGQISYEQYF.